What follows are 13 T cell receptor beta chains derived from one specimen sequenced in a study of blood T cell repertoires in COVID-19. Repertoires were generated with immunoSEQ multiplex PCR, while TCRdb's copy carries only in-frame clones and drops some. The table records about 190,000 clones, roughly 90% of them present only once. The sequenced material came from peripheral blood. All receptors derive from a woman between 35 and 50 years old who had recovered from COVID-19.

The CDR3 DNA follows: TGTGCCAGTAGTATCGATACAGATCAGCCCCAGCATTTT. Protein product: CASSIDTDQPQHF. The chain combines TRBV19 with TRBJ1-5; D remains ambiguous. V was pared by 3 bases and J by 5 bases, with 8 bases between. Per the germline V gene, CDR1 is LNHDA and CDR2 is SQIVND (reference sequence). The CDR3 runs to 13 residues.

The chain links TRBV3-1 (or the pseudogene TRBV3-2) to TRBJ2-7; TRBD1 matches 11 bases. The ends lost 3 bases at V and 4 bases at J; junction bases unmatched: 8. The CDR3 runs to 16 residues. Germline loops: CDR1 LGHDT, CDR2 YNNKEL (reference sequence). The CDR3 bases are TGTGCCAGCAGCCACCTGTCCGGGACAGGGGGGTACGAGCAGTACTTC. It specifies CASSHLSGTGGYEQYF.

This clone has a single count. The chain is built from TRBV10-3 and TRBJ2-7, with a weak D call TRBD2 (5 bases). The V and J ends lost 1 base and 3 bases respectively, with 13 bases between them. Germline CDR1 reads ENHRY; CDR2 reads SYGVKD. This CDR3 has 15 amino acids. CDR3 in DNA: TGTGCCATCAGTGAGTTGTATGGCAGCGGCTACGAGCAGTACTTC. Its protein is CAISELYGSGYEQYF.

The chain has TRBV15 and TRBJ2-7; tentatively, D is TRBD1 (5 bases). This CDR3 has 17 amino acids. The V gene's germline CDR1 is LNHNV and CDR2 YYDKDF (reference sequence). V gave up 4 bases and J gave up 1 base, with 20 bases separating them. CDR3 DNA: TGTGCCACCAGCACTCGGATAGGGGCGCAGTGGTCCTACGAGCAGTACTTC. Its translation is CATSTRIGAQWSYEQYF.

This chain joins TRBV12-3 or TRBV12-4 and TRBJ2-3; the D gene is possibly TRBD2 (5 bases). CDR3 length equals 12 residues. V was clipped by 6 bases and J by 9 bases, with 13 bases between them. CDR3 protein: CASSPTSSTQYF. The CDR3 nucleotides are TGTGCCAGCAGCCCAACTAGTTCCACGCAGTATTTT.

V gene TRBV27 combines with J gene TRBJ2-7, with 10 bases lining up with TRBD1. Trimming took 1 base from V and 0 from J; bases not matched to a gene: 6. Germline V gene sequence: CDR1 MNHEY, CDR2 SMNVEV (reference sequence). The CDR3 contains 17 residues. The CDR3 DNA follows: TGTGCCAGCAGTTTATATAGTGGGACAGGGGACTCCTACGAGCAGTACTTC. It encodes CASSLYSGTGDSYEQYF.

J is TRBJ2-2 and V is TRBV28; no clear D gene. The length of the CDR3 is 13 residues. CDR1 and CDR2 from the germline V gene are MDHEN and SYDVKM. V lost 4 bases and J 8 bases, leaving 11 bases between the germline ends. This CDR3 is CASSSHTFGELFF. CDR3 nucleotides: TGTGCCAGCAGTTCCCACACCTTTGGGGAGCTGTTTTTT.

The V call is TRBV5-8, the J call TRBJ2-1, with TRBD2 identical over 10 bases. In germline, CDR1 is SGHTS, CDR2 YDEGEE. The CDR3 extends over 18 amino acids. V lost 4 bases, J lost 2 bases, and 12 bases stayed unmatched. The CDR3 sequence: CASSPPGPTSGAYNEQFF. CDR3 sequence (DNA): TGTGCCAGCAGCCCTCCCGGTCCAACTAGCGGGGCCTACAATGAGCAGTTCTTC.

The rearrangement uses TRBV28 and TRBJ1-2; a possible D gene is TRBD1 (6 bases). The CDR3 contains 16 residues. The germline V gene has CDR1 MDHEN and CDR2 SYDVKM. V dropped 2 bases and J dropped 8 bases, with 21 bases sitting between them. As DNA, the CDR3 is TGTGCCAGCAGTTTAGTATCGCCGGATCAGGGACACGGCTACACCTTC. Its translation: CASSLVSPDQGHGYTF.

The genes are TRBV27 and TRBJ1-6, with D maybe TRBD1 (6 bases). Trimming removed 3 bases at V and 10 bases at J, with 16 bases between. Germline V gene sequence: CDR1 MNHEY, CDR2 SMNVEV (reference sequence). The CDR3 has 15 amino acids. The CDR3: CASSFRGEGLSPLHF. The CDR3 DNA reads TGTGCCAGCAGTTTCAGGGGAGAGGGGCTCTCACCCCTCCACTTT.

In this sample, this clone turned up once. The rearrangement uses TRBV6-5 and TRBJ2-2; possibly TRBD1 for D (5 bases). CDR3 length: 16 residues. CDR1 and CDR2 from the germline V gene are MNHEY and SVGAGI. Trimming pared 3 bases from V and 3 bases from J, leaving 14 bases between. The CDR3 here is CASSYGAAWDTGELFF. In nucleotides, the CDR3 is TGTGCCAGCAGTTATGGGGCTGCCTGGGACACCGGGGAGCTGTTTTTT.

The rearrangement uses TRBV6-5 and TRBJ2-3, with D maybe TRBD2 (6 bases). V lost 6 bases, J lost 2 bases, and 9 bases lay in between. Per germline, CDR1 MNHEY and CDR2 SVGAGI. CDR3 length: 13 amino acids. CDR3 protein: CASRGGDTDTQYF. CDR3 DNA sequence: TGTGCCAGCAGGGGGGGTGACACAGATACGCAGTATTTT.

This chain links TRBV28 with TRBJ2-7; D is possibly TRBD2 (7 bases). The CDR3 extends over 14 amino acids. Trimming shortened V by 2 bases and J by 4 bases, and 12 bases separated the two germline ends. Germline V CDR1 and CDR2: MDHEN, SYDVKM. CDR3 sequence: CASSLQGGGYEQYF. CDR3 coding DNA: TGTGCCAGCAGTTTACAGGGAGGGGGTTACGAGCAGTACTTC.